A single sample is the source of the 22 T cell receptor beta chains below, sequenced in a study of blood T cell repertoires in COVID-19. The repertoire was sequenced with immunoSEQ multiplex PCR; TCRdb's copy has only in-frame clones and lacks some. Seen here are about 210,000 clones, 89% observed once, and the top ten hold more than 4.5%. The sequenced material came from peripheral blood. The receptors come from a middle-aged woman with acute or convalescent COVID-19.

This chain joins TRBV9 and TRBJ1-6; 7 nucleotides match TRBD1. V shed 3 bases, J shed 8 bases, and the junction held 14 bases outside the gene matches. This CDR3 spans 17 amino acids. Germline V gene sequence: CDR1 SGDLS, CDR2 YYNGEE. CDR3 nucleotides: TGTGCCAGCAGCGCCCGCCGGGAGGGGGCTCTCCATTCACCCCTCCACTTT. It codes for CASSARREGALHSPLHF. The variable domain in full, with the rest retrieved from reference TRBV9 and TRBJ1-6, is DSGVTQTPKHLITATGQRVTLRCSPRSGDLSVYWYQQSLDQGLQFLIQYYNGEERAKGNILERFSAQQFPDLHSELNLSSLELGDSALYFCASSARREGALHSPLHFGNGTRLTVT.

The CDR3 is CAWSAQGYTGELFF. As DNA, the CDR3 is TGTGCCTGGAGTGCACAGGGCTACACCGGGGAGCTGTTTTTT. The chain recombines TRBV30 with TRBJ2-2; tentative D call: TRBD1 (6 bases). CDR1 is GTSNPN and CDR2 is SVGIG in the germline V gene (reference sequence). Trimming cost V 1 base and J 3 bases, with 9 bases left between them. The CDR3 has 14 amino acids.

The chain is built from TRBV27 and TRBJ1-5; D is perhaps TRBD1 (5 bases). V was shortened by 2 bases and J by 5 bases, with 13 bases between the two germline ends. The CDR3 runs to 15 residues. Germline V gives CDR1 MNHEY, CDR2 SMNVEV (reference sequence). CDR3 residues: CASSLDFREDQPQHF. The CDR3 DNA reads as TGTGCCAGCAGTTTAGATTTCAGGGAGGATCAGCCCCAGCATTTT.

The V and J genes are TRBV6-1 and TRBJ2-3, with D possibly TRBD2 on 6 matching bases. V lost 0 bases to trimming and J lost 6 bases, with 10 bases between them. The CDR3 is 14 residues long. The germline V gene encodes CDR1 MNHNS and CDR2 SASEGT. The CDR3 protein is CASSEARAGDTQYF. CDR3 nucleotides: TGTGCCAGCAGTGAAGCGCGGGCGGGGGATACGCAGTATTTT.

The gene calls are TRBV11-1 and TRBJ1-5, with D possibly TRBD1 on 5 matching bases. The ends were cut back, 1 base at V and 3 bases at J, with 10 bases in the middle. Looked up from germline, CDR1 is SGHAT and CDR2 is FQDESV (reference sequence). CDR3 length: 15 amino acids. The DNA of the CDR3 is TGTGCCAGCAGCTTAGGAAGGGGTGCCAATCAGCCCCAGCATTTT. This sequence encodes CASSLGRGANQPQHF.

The chain links TRBV9 to TRBJ2-3, with D perhaps matching TRBD2 (5 bases). The CDR3 extends over 15 amino acids. Germline CDR1 and CDR2: SGDLS and YYNGEE. V dropped 3 bases and J dropped 0 bases, with 11 bases sitting between them. The CDR3 DNA sequence: TGTGCCAGCAGCGCCTCTAGCAGTAGCACAGATACGCAGTATTTT. Translating gives CASSASSSSTDTQYF.

This chain joins TRBV3-1 (or the pseudogene TRBV3-2) and TRBJ1-3, with TRBD1 identical over 7 bases. The CDR3 totals 16 residues. V trimming: 4 bases; J trimming: 4 bases; junction bases outside the gene matches: 10. In germline, CDR1 is LGHDT, CDR2 YNNKEL (reference sequence). In nucleotides, the CDR3 is TGTGCCAGCAGCCCCGCCCAGGGGGGATCAGGAAACACCATATATTTT. This encodes CASSPAQGGSGNTIYF.

The gene calls are TRBV9 and TRBJ2-2; TRBD1 matches 8 bases. The junction had 12 bases not matched to a gene; V was cut back by 4 bases and J by 7 bases. Germline CDR1 and CDR2: SGDLS and YYNGEE. This CDR3 comprises 16 residues. The CDR3 is CASSTRLGDRGGELFF. For the CDR3, the DNA is TGTGCCAGCAGCACACGACTAGGAGACAGGGGCGGGGAGCTGTTTTTT.

V usage is TRBV3-1 (or the pseudogene TRBV3-2) and J usage is TRBJ1-3; TRBD1 agrees at 10 bases. Germline V CDR1 and CDR2: LGHDT, YNNKEL (reference sequence). The CDR3 totals 15 residues. V lost 6 bases and J lost 2; bases outside the gene matches: 4. For the CDR3, the DNA is TGTGCCAGCAGACCAGGACAGGGGGCTGGAAACACCATATATTTT. Protein: CASRPGQGAGNTIYF.

The chain couples TRBV7-9 to TRBJ1-1; D gene ambiguous. V lost 5 bases and J lost 1, with 11 bases in between. Germline V lookup: CDR1 SEHNR, CDR2 FQNEAQ (reference sequence). The CDR3 contains 14 residues. CDR3 sequence: CASSAGLRNTEAFF. In DNA, the CDR3 is TGTGCCAGCAGCGCAGGACTGAGGAACACTGAAGCTTTCTTT.

The chain joins TRBV18 to TRBJ2-2; 7 nucleotides align to TRBD1. Germline assignment: CDR1 KGHSH and CDR2 LQKENI. The CDR3 spans 17 residues. The junction had 9 bases not matched to a gene; V was cut back by 2 bases and J by 3 bases. The CDR3 bases are TGTGCCAGCTCACCAACAATCCCGGGACAGTACACCGGGGAGCTGTTTTTT. Residues: CASSPTIPGQYTGELFF.

This rearrangement joins TRBV12-3 or TRBV12-4 to TRBJ2-1, with D uncertain. V was clipped by 6 bases and J by 10 bases, with 16 bases between them. The CDR3 extends over 13 amino acids. CDR3: CASSLTTPWEQFF. DNA for the CDR3: TGTGCCAGCAGCCTCACCACACCGTGGGAGCAGTTCTTC.

This clone was counted once. The CDR3 here is CASSPSVRTGTFYGYTF. In nucleotides, the CDR3 is TGTGCCAGCAGCCCCTCGGTACGGACAGGGACATTTTATGGCTACACCTTC. The rearrangement joins TRBV11-3 to TRBJ1-2; 8 bases align to TRBD1. The CDR3 runs 17 residues. Germline assignment: CDR1 SGHNT and CDR2 YENEEA. V lost 5 bases to trimming and J lost 5 bases; unmatched junction nucleotides: 16.

This clone was found a few times. Written as DNA, the CDR3 is TGTGCCAGCAGGGACAGCAACACAGATACGCAGTATTTT. Translated, it gives CASRDSNTDTQYF. The chain joins TRBV6-5 to TRBJ2-3, with D possibly TRBD1 on 6 matching bases. Germline V lookup: CDR1 MNHEY, CDR2 SVGAGI. The length of the CDR3 is 13 residues. The V and J ends lost 6 bases and 2 bases respectively, with 9 bases between them.

The chain links TRBV6-1 to TRBJ2-7; TRBD2 matches 12 bases. This CDR3 is built from 15 residues. Trimming at V came to 2 bases and at J to 3 bases, leaving 2 bases not matched to a gene. The germline CDR1 and CDR2 sequences are MNHNS and SASEGT. The CDR3 reads CASSEQTSGGYEQYV. The CDR3 DNA reads as TGTGCCAGCAGTGAACAGACTAGCGGGGGCTACGAGCAGTACGTC.

The gene calls are TRBV6-6 and TRBJ1-4, with D possibly TRBD1 on 5 matching bases. V gave up 5 bases and J gave up 3 bases, with 19 bases separating them. The CDR3 loop spans 17 amino acids. Germline values: CDR1 MNHNY, CDR2 SVGAGI (reference sequence). The CDR3 is CASSHRRGRAANEKLFF. CDR3 in DNA: TGTGCCAGCAGTCACCGACGCGGCAGGGCCGCTAATGAAAAACTGTTTTTT.

V gene TRBV4-1 combines with J gene TRBJ1-2; a possible D gene is TRBD1 (6 bases). V was shortened by 4 bases and J by 4 bases, with 16 bases between the two germline ends. The CDR3 has 15 amino acids. The germline V gene has CDR1 MGHRA and CDR2 YSYEKL. CDR3 bases: TGCGCCAGCAGCCTGTCCCCGGGACAACTCTATGGCTACACCTTC. It encodes CASSLSPGQLYGYTF.

The chain couples TRBV4-1 to TRBJ2-5, with D possibly TRBD2 on 7 matching bases. There are 14 residues in the CDR3. V lost 2 bases and J lost 5, with 12 bases in between. Germline V gene sequence: CDR1 MGHRA, CDR2 YSYEKL. CDR3 DNA sequence: TGCGCCAGCAGCCAACCCGGGGGGCTGGAGACCCAGTACTTC. Translated: CASSQPGGLETQYF.

The V call is TRBV5-1, the J call TRBJ1-4, with unresolved D. The CDR3 loop spans 11 amino acids. V lost 3 bases to trimming and J lost 12 bases, with 9 bases between them. Germline-derived CDR1 and CDR2 are SGHRS and YFSETQ. For the CDR3, the DNA is TGCGCCAGCAGCTCGGACTTTGAACTGTTTTTT. Protein sequence: CASSSDFELFF.

The V call is TRBV12-5, the J call TRBJ1-5; D is uncertain. CDR3 length: 14 amino acids. CDR1 is LGHNT and CDR2 is FRNRAP in the germline V gene. V was shortened by 8 bases and J by 0 bases, with 11 bases between the two germline ends. The CDR3 DNA follows: TGTGCTAGTAAGCCTACAGCTAGCAATCAGCCCCAGCATTTT. This sequence encodes CASKPTASNQPQHF. Full variable domain (rest looked up from reference TRBV12-5 and TRBJ1-5): DARVTQTPRHKVTEMGQEVTMRCQPILGHNTVFWYRQTMMQGLELLAYFRNRAPLDDSGMPKDRFSAEMPDATLATLKIQPSEPRDSAVYFCASKPTASNQPQHFGDGTRLSIL.

The rearrangement uses TRBV6-5 and TRBJ1-3; D uncertain. Germline V gene data show CDR1 as MNHEY and CDR2 as SVGAGI. The CDR3 is made up of 14 amino acids. V lost 2 bases and J 4 bases, leaving 9 bases between the germline ends. Here the CDR3 reads CASSYGGTGNTIYF. Here the CDR3 DNA reads TGTGCCAGCAGTTACGGAGGAACAGGAAACACCATATATTTT.

The DNA for the CDR3 is TGTGCCAGCAGTGAACAGCGGGGGGCCGTCTCCTACAATGAGCAGTTCTTC. As protein: CASSEQRGAVSYNEQFF. The chain is built from TRBV2 and TRBJ2-1, with 9 bases matching TRBD2. The germline gives CDR1 SNHLY, CDR2 FYNNEI. The CDR3 has 17 amino acids. Trimming took 2 bases from V and 0 from J; bases not matched to a gene: 5.